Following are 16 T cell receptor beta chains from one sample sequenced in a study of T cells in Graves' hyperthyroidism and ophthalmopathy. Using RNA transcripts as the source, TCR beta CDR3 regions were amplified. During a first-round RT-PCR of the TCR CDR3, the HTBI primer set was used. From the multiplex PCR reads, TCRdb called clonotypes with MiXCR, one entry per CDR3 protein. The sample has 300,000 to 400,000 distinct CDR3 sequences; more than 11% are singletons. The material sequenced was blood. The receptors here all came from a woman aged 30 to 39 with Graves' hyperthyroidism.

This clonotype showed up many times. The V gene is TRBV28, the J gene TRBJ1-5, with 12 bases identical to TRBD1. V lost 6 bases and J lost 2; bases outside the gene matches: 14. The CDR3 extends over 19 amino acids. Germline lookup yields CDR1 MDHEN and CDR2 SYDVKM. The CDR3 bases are TGTGCCAGCAGCCGACCGGGACAGGGGGCGAACCGGGGCAATCAGCCCCAGCATTTT. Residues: CASSRPGQGANRGNQPQHF.

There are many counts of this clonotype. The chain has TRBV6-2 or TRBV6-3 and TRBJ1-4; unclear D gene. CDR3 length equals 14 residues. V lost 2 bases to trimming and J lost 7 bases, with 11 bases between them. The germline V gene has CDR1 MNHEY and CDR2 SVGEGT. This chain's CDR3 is CASSYRLRGEKLFF. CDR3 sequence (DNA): TGTGCCAGCAGTTACCGACTTCGAGGTGAAAAACTGTTTTTT.

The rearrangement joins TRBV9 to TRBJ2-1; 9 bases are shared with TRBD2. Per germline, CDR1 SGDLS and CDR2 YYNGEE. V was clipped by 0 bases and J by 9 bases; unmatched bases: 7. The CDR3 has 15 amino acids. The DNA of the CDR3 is TGTGCCAGCAGCGTAGAGGGCGGGAGGGCCATTGAGCAGTTCTTC. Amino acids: CASSVEGGRAIEQFF.

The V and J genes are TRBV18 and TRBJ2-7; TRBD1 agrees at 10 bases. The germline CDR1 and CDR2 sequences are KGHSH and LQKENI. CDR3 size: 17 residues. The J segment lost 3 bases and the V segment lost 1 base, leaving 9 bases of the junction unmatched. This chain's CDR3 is CASSPRIGTGVNYEQYF. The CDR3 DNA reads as TGTGCCAGCTCACCACGAATAGGGACAGGGGTAAACTACGAGCAGTACTTC.

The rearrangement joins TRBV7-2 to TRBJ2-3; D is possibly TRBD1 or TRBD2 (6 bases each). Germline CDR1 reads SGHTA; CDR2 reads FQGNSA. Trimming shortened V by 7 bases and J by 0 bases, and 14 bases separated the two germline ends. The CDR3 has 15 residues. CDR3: CASTPGASSTDTQYF. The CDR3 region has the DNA TGTGCCAGCACCCCGGGGGCGTCTAGCACAGATACGCAGTATTTT.

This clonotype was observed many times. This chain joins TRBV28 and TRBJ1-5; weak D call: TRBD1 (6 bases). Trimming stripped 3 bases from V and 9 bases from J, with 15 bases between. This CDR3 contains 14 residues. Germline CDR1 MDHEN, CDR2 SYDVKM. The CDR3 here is CASSFRDTGRPQHF. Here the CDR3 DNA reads TGTGCCAGCAGTTTTAGGGACACCGGGCGGCCCCAGCATTTT.

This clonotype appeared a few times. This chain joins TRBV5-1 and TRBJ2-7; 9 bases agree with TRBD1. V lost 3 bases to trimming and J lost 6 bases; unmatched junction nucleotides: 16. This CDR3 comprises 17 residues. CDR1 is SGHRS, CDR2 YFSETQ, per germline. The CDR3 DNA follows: TGCGCCAGCAGCTCTCCTAAAGGGACAGGGATAGGAGGCGAGCAGTACTTC. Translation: CASSSPKGTGIGGEQYF.

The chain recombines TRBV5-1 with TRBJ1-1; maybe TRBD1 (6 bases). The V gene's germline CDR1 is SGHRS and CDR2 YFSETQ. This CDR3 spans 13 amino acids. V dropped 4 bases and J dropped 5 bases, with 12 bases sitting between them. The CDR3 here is CASSLGGMTEAFF. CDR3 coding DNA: TGCGCCAGCAGCCTAGGGGGTATGACTGAAGCTTTCTTT.

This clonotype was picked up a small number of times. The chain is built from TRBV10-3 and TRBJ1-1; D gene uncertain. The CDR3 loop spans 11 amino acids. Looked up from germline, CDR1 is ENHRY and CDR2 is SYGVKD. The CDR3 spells CVLSVDTEAFF. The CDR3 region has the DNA TGTGTCTTATCTGTGGACACTGAAGCTTTCTTT.

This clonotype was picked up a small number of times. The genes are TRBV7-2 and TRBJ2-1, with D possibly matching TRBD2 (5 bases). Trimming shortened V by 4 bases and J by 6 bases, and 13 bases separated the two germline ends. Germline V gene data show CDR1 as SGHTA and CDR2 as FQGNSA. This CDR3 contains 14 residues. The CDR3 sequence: CASSSPAGRNEQFF. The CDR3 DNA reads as TGTGCCAGCAGCTCCCCGGCGGGCCGCAATGAGCAGTTCTTC.

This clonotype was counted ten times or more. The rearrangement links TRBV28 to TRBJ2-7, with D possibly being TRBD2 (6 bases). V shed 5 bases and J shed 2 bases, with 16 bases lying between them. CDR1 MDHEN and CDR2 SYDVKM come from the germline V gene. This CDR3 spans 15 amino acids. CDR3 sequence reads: CASSGSRGRPYEQYF. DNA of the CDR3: TGTGCCAGCAGTGGGTCCCGGGGGAGGCCCTACGAGCAGTACTTC.

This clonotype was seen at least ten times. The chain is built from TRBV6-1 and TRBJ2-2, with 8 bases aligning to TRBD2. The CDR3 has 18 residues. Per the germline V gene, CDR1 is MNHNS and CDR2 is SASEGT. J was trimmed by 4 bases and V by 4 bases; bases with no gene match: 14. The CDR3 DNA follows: TGTGCCAGCAGTGTATTCACTAGCGGAGCACAGGTCACCGGGGAGCTGTTTTTT. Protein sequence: CASSVFTSGAQVTGELFF.

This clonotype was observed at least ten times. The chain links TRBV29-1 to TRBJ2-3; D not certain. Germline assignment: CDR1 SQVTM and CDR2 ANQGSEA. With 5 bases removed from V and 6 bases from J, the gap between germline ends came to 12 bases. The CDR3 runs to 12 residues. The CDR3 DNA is TGCAGCGTTTACACAATTGGGGATACGCAGTATTTT. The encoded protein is CSVYTIGDTQYF.

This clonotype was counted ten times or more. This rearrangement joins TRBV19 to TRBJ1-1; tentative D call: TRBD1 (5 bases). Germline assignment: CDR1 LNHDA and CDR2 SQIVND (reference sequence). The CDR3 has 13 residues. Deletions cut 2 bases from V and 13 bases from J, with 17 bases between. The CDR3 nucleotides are TGTGCCAGTAGTATATCATCGGAGGTGGGGGTTTTCTTT. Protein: CASSISSEVGVFF.

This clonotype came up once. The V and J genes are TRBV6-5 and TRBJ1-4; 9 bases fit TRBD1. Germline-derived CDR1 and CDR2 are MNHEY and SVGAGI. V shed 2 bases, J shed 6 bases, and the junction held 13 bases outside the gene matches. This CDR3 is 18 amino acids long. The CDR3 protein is CASSYRGTGTTPYEKLFF. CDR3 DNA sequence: TGTGCCAGCAGTTACCGGGGGACAGGGACGACGCCCTATGAAAAACTGTTTTTT.

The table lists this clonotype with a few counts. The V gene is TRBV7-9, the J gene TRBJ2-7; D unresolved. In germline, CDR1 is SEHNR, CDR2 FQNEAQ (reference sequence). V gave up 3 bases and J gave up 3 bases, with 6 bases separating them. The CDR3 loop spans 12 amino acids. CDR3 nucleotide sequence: TGTGCCAGCAGCTTCAAGTTCTACGAGCAGTACTTC. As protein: CASSFKFYEQYF.